One T cell receptor beta chain is described in this entry. The CDR3 length is 14 residues. Germline loops: CDR1 MNHNS, CDR2 SASEGT. This sample is part of a study of T cells expressing NK-cell markers. TCRdb re-called the 5' RACE reads; every CDR3 protein appears as one record, without DNA. The sample has hundreds of thousands of distinct CDR3 sequences. This chain uses TRBV6-1 with TRBJ2-5; TCRdb's assignment of TRBD2 cannot be checked, as there is no DNA. This TCR was recovered from a young man in good health. Specimen: blood T cells: a sorted CD56 or NKG2C T cell subset, CD4+ or CD8+ T cells, or bulk PBMC T cells (not recorded which). The CDR3 protein is CASSRHVRRETQYF.